A few counts support the clone carrying this T cell receptor (beta chain). What it binds is unknown. These data belong to a study of T cells after yellow fever vaccination. On the study more broadly: Preparation of the low-cell-number fractions used SMART-Seq v4 Ultra Low Input. Overall study results and limits: The secondary T-cell response peaked on day 5, not day 15, but was weaker. Most primary-vaccination clones reappeared after the booster (about 96% CD4, about 88% CD8).

By 5'RACE template switching, TCR cDNA was produced, with a universal primer site and UMIs added in the process. TCRdb passed the 5' RACE reads through MiXCR, listing each CDR3 protein once. The sample lists over 200,000 distinct CDR3 sequences, 6.7% occurring once. This CDR3 region has 14 residues. The germline CDR1 and CDR2 sequences are SGHDT and YYEEEE. V shed 6 bases and J shed 2 bases, with 15 bases lying between them. This clonotype was sampled from a man under 40 who received the YFV17D yellow fever vaccine. The input for sequencing was CD4+ T cells sorted from PBMCs, taken on the day of the yellow fever booster vaccination. This sequence joins TRBV5-6 and TRBJ2-7; perhaps TRBD2 as D (6 bases). CDR3 in amino acids: CASTRRRAPYEQYF. CDR3 coding DNA: TGTGCCAGCACCCGGAGGAGGGCACCCTACGAGCAGTACTTC.